Shown below are 32 T cell receptor beta chains from a single sample sequenced in a study of shared clonotypes between healthy human individuals. Clones were sequenced by immunoSEQ multiplex PCR, and TCRdb holds only the in-frame ones, with some missing. The sample lists 2 million to 2.5 million clones, 93% seen once, with about 0.38% in the top ten. Material: naive CD4+ T cells from PBMCs. Regarding subset: CD45RA+ positively selected. These receptors came from a young man in good health. Some clones in this sample may be carry-over from other donors' samples.

The CDR3: CASSDRAGNTGELFF. CDR3 in DNA: TGTGCCAGCAGTGATCGGGCAGGGAACACCGGGGAGCTGTTTTTT. The rearrangement uses TRBV2 and TRBJ2-2; D is ambiguous. The CDR3 runs 15 residues. Germline lookup yields CDR1 SNHLY and CDR2 FYNNEI. Trimming took 3 bases from V and 1 from J, leaving 9 bases between them.

This clone has just a few counts. The same CDR3 also results from other DNA sequences found in this sample. V usage is TRBV20-1 and J usage is TRBJ1-1, with unresolved D. Germline CDR1 and CDR2: DFQATT and SNEGSKA (reference sequence). Deletions cut 0 bases from V and 6 bases from J, with 5 bases between. The CDR3 has 11 residues. The CDR3: CSARDRAEAFF. The CDR3 DNA follows: TGCAGTGCTAGAGATCGAGCTGAAGCTTTCTTT.

The chain has TRBV5-6 and TRBJ2-2, with TRBD2 matching over 14 bases. Germline trimming cut 4 bases from V and 8 bases from J; bases unmatched to any gene: 13. The V gene's germline CDR1 is SGHDT and CDR2 YYEEEE. The CDR3 is 18 amino acids. CDR3 in DNA: TGTGCCAGCAGCGTGCGGGGACTAGCGGGAGACCCGGGAGGGGAGCTGTTTTTT. This encodes CASSVRGLAGDPGGELFF.

This chain uses TRBV6-1 with TRBJ1-1; D call uncertain. CDR1 is MNHNS and CDR2 is SASEGT in the germline V gene. Trimming cost V 4 bases and J 0 bases, with 6 bases left between them. The CDR3 has 13 residues. The CDR3 loop is CASSVPMNTEAFF. CDR3 coding DNA: TGTGCCAGCAGTGTACCCATGAACACTGAAGCTTTCTTT.

The chain uses TRBV7-2 and TRBJ1-2, with D uncertain. Looked up from germline, CDR1 is SGHTA and CDR2 is FQGNSA. Trimming shortened V by 5 bases and J by 2 bases, and 15 bases separated the two germline ends. The CDR3 totals 15 residues. The CDR3 DNA sequence: TGTGCCAGCAGCAGCAGGCGGGGTACGAACTATGGCTACACCTTC. Translation gives CASSSRRGTNYGYTF.

This clone appeared once. The V call is TRBV19, the J call TRBJ2-3; 11 bases map to TRBD2. There are 15 residues in the CDR3. In germline, CDR1 is LNHDA, CDR2 SQIVND (reference sequence). With V trimmed by 7 bases and J by 5 bases, 8 bases remained unmatched. The CDR3 DNA is TGTGCCAGTACCTTAACTAGCGGGAGACGAGATACGCAGTATTTT. Translation gives CASTLTSGRRDTQYF.

This chain uses TRBV5-1 with TRBJ2-5, with 9 positions matching TRBD2. The junction had 5 bases not matched to a gene; V was cut back by 0 bases and J by 5 bases. Germline loops: CDR1 SGHRS, CDR2 YFSETQ. The length of the CDR3 is 15 residues. The DNA for the CDR3 is TGCGCCAGCAGCTTGGCAGCGGGAGGAGAGGAGACCCAGTACTTC. Protein sequence: CASSLAAGGEETQYF.

The rearrangement links TRBV15 to TRBJ1-1; D is ambiguous. This CDR3 comprises 14 residues. V lost 5 bases to trimming and J lost 4 bases, with 14 bases between them. The germline V gene has CDR1 LNHNV and CDR2 YYDKDF (reference sequence). The CDR3 protein is CATSWSSSSTEAFF. The CDR3 nucleotides read TGTGCCACCAGCTGGTCTTCAAGTAGCACTGAAGCTTTCTTT.

This sequence joins TRBV28 and TRBJ2-7; 7 bases agree with TRBD1. Trimming cost V 6 bases and J 2 bases; bases outside gene matches: 10. From germline, CDR1 is MDHEN and CDR2 SYDVKM. The CDR3 sequence is 15 residues long. The CDR3 DNA reads as TGTGCCAGCAGCCGACCACAGCAGGGGGCCTACGAGCAGTACTTC. This sequence encodes CASSRPQQGAYEQYF.

In the case of this clone: The sample carries other DNA sequences with the same CDR3. This chain links TRBV18 with TRBJ1-2; D possibly corresponds to TRBD1 (6 bases). V was cut by 0 bases and J by 4 bases, with 9 bases left in between. CDR1 KGHSH and CDR2 LQKENI come from the germline V gene. This CDR3 is built from 14 residues. The CDR3 protein is CASSPPGQGYGYTF. CDR3 DNA: TGTGCCAGCTCACCACCGGGACAAGGCTATGGCTACACCTTC.

The chain has TRBV28 and TRBJ2-1; 11 nucleotides align to TRBD2. The ends lost 6 bases at V and 15 bases at J; junction bases unmatched: 7. CDR3 length equals 12 residues. The germline V gene encodes CDR1 MDHEN and CDR2 SYDVKM. CDR3 protein: CASSYSGRGLFF. Here the CDR3 DNA reads TGTGCCAGCAGCTATAGCGGGAGGGGGTTGTTCTTC. Together with reference TRBV28 and TRBJ2-1, the CDR3 gives the full variable domain: DVKVTQSSRYLVKRTGEKVFLECVQDMDHENMFWYRQDPGLGLRLIYFSYDVKMKEKGDIPEGYSVSREKKERFSLILESASTNQTSMYLCASSYSGRGLFFGPGTRLTVL.

V is TRBV11-3 and J is TRBJ2-1; 7 nucleotides agree with TRBD1. This CDR3 spans 15 amino acids. The germline V gene has CDR1 SGHNT and CDR2 YENEEA. Unmatched junction bases numbered 5, after V lost 5 bases and J lost 1 base. This chain's CDR3 is CASSGGQRSYNEQFF. The CDR3 DNA sequence: TGTGCCAGCAGCGGGGGACAGCGGTCCTACAATGAGCAGTTCTTC.

V gene TRBV18 combines with J gene TRBJ2-5; the match to TRBD2 covers 14 bases. CDR3 length: 17 amino acids. Germline lookup yields CDR1 KGHSH and CDR2 LQKENI. Unmatched junction bases numbered 6, after V lost 1 base and J lost 5 bases. Here the CDR3 reads CASSPRTSGRLWETQYF. The DNA of the CDR3 is TGTGCCAGCTCACCACGGACTAGCGGGAGGTTATGGGAGACCCAGTACTTC.

The chain has TRBV4-2 and TRBJ1-4; no firm D call. Germline V gene sequence: CDR1 LGHNA, CDR2 YNFKEQ. This CDR3 comprises 15 residues. The V end was cut by 1 base, the J end by 2 bases, with 8 bases between. CDR3 amino acids: CASSQAEGTNEKLFF. The CDR3 nucleotides read TGTGCCAGCAGCCAAGCGGAGGGCACTAATGAAAAACTGTTTTTT.

As concerns this clone: Other DNA sequences in the sample encode the same CDR3. The genes are TRBV5-1 and TRBJ2-1, with 9 bases identical to TRBD2. V dropped 2 bases and J dropped 3; count of bases not matched to a gene: 3. Per the germline V gene, CDR1 is SGHRS and CDR2 is YFSETQ. The CDR3 totals 15 residues. In DNA, the CDR3 is TGCGCCAGCAGCTTACTAGCGGGTGGCTACAATGAGCAGTTCTTC. This gives the protein CASSLLAGGYNEQFF.

This chain links TRBV19 with TRBJ1-5; possible D gene TRBD1, 5 bases. CDR3 length: 17 residues. Germline-derived CDR1 and CDR2 are LNHDA and SQIVND (reference sequence). The V end was cut by 4 bases, the J end by 6 bases, with 22 bases between. In DNA form, the CDR3 reads TGTGCCAGTAGTACCGGACACAGCCTAAACCTGGGTCAGCCCCAGCATTTT. Translating gives CASSTGHSLNLGQPQHF. Looking up the rest from reference TRBV19 and TRBJ1-5 gives the full variable domain: DGGITQSPKYLFRKEGQNVTLSCEQNLNHDAMYWYRQDPGQGLRLIYYSQIVNDFQKGDIAEGYSVSREKKESFPLTVTSAQKNPTAFYLCASSTGHSLNLGQPQHFGDGTRLSIL.

The V gene is TRBV28, the J gene TRBJ2-4; D remains ambiguous. V dropped 5 bases and J dropped 1 base, with 15 bases sitting between them. The CDR3 is made up of 16 amino acids. The germline gives CDR1 MDHEN, CDR2 SYDVKM. CDR3 protein: CASSAWARMAKNIQYF. CDR3 nucleotides: TGTGCCAGCAGTGCCTGGGCGAGGATGGCCAAAAACATTCAGTACTTC.

The J gene is TRBJ2-1, the V gene TRBV9; unclear D gene. The CDR3 contains 14 residues. Trimming shortened V by 0 bases and J by 3 bases, and 7 bases separated the two germline ends. In germline, CDR1 is SGDLS, CDR2 YYNGEE. The CDR3 loop is CASSVVPFYNEQFF. CDR3 sequence (DNA): TGTGCCAGCAGCGTAGTCCCCTTCTACAATGAGCAGTTCTTC.

J is TRBJ2-5 and V is TRBV4-1; TRBD2 aligns across 8 bases. With V trimmed by 4 bases and J by 7 bases, 8 bases remained unmatched. The CDR3 consists of 14 residues. Germline CDR1 is MGHRA and CDR2 is YSYEKL. Here the CDR3 reads CASSPLSAGGTQYF. CDR3 nucleotides: TGCGCCAGCAGCCCCCTGTCTGCGGGGGGGACCCAGTACTTC.

The CDR3 region has the DNA TGCGCCAGCAGCGATAATAGACAGGGGCGGTCCTATGGCTACACCTTC. Amino acid sequence: CASSDNRQGRSYGYTF. This chain uses TRBV5-1 with TRBJ1-2, with 8 bases aligning to TRBD1. This CDR3 is built from 16 residues. V lost 4 bases, J lost 4 bases, and 12 bases stayed unmatched. CDR1 SGHRS and CDR2 YFSETQ come from the germline V gene.

The chain couples TRBV7-6 to TRBJ2-7; either TRBD1 or TRBD2 may fit D (5 bases each). Germline V CDR1 and CDR2: SGHVS, FNYEAQ. The CDR3 extends over 14 amino acids. The V end lost 4 bases, the J end lost 0 bases, and 10 bases lay between the germline ends. The CDR3 DNA reads TGTGCCAGCAGCTCCCGGGACGTCTCCTACGAGCAGTACTTC. Residues: CASSSRDVSYEQYF.

The CDR3 sequence: CASRVEGQPQHF. The CDR3 nucleotides read TGTGCCAGCAGGGTAGAAGGTCAGCCCCAGCATTTT. The chain is built from TRBV28 and TRBJ1-5; no clear D. Germline V gene sequence: CDR1 MDHEN, CDR2 SYDVKM. The CDR3 covers 12 residues. Trimming took off 6 bases at V and 6 bases at J, with 9 bases between the two ends.

V gene TRBV28 combines with J gene TRBJ1-5; D perhaps matches TRBD1 (5 bases). V dropped 3 bases and J dropped 1 base, with 16 bases sitting between them. The CDR3 contains 17 residues. Germline CDR1 and CDR2: MDHEN and SYDVKM. CDR3 DNA sequence: TGTGCCAGCAGTTTCGCCCGTGGGGCGGGGAGCAATCAGCCCCAGCATTTT. Protein sequence: CASSFARGAGSNQPQHF.

As regards this clone: This sample also contains other DNA sequences that code for the same CDR3. The rearrangement joins TRBV19 to TRBJ2-6, with a weak D call TRBD2 (5 bases). This CDR3 region has 14 residues. V lost 6 bases, J lost 0 bases, and 6 bases lay in between. The germline V gene encodes CDR1 LNHDA and CDR2 SQIVND (reference sequence). The CDR3 loop reads CASSTSSGANVLTF. CDR3 in DNA: TGTGCCAGTAGCACTAGCTCTGGGGCCAACGTCCTGACTTTC.

This clone was seen just once. Other DNA sequences from this sample encode an identical CDR3 as well. The V call is TRBV5-1, the J call TRBJ2-1; 8 bases are shared with TRBD2. The CDR3 runs to 15 residues. Germline V lookup: CDR1 SGHRS, CDR2 YFSETQ. J was trimmed by 4 bases and V by 2 bases; bases with no gene match: 5. In nucleotides, the CDR3 is TGCGCCAGCAGCTTTATAGCGGGACCATACAATGAGCAGTTCTTC. It encodes CASSFIAGPYNEQFF.

The V and J genes are TRBV6-1 and TRBJ1-1, with D tentatively TRBD1 (5 bases). This CDR3 is built from 12 residues. The germline CDR1 and CDR2 sequences are MNHNS and SASEGT. Trimming removed 6 bases from V and 5 bases from J, with 10 bases in between. The DNA for the CDR3 is TGTGCCAGCAGCAGAGGGGAAACTGAAGCTTTCTTT. It codes for CASSRGETEAFF.

The CDR3 DNA reads TGTGCCAGCAGCCTGCTGGGGGGACTAGCGAACACCGGGGAGCTGTTTTTT. This gives the protein CASSLLGGLANTGELFF. The rearrangement joins TRBV7-3 to TRBJ2-2; 8 bases align to TRBD2. The CDR3 is 17 amino acids. Germline CDR1 is SGHTA and CDR2 is FQGTGA. After removal of 5 bases from V and 0 bases from J, the junction contained 8 bases not matched to a gene.

The V gene is TRBV7-9, the J gene TRBJ2-3; possible D gene TRBD2, 5 bases. CDR3 length: 15 residues. Trimming removed 7 bases at V and 4 bases at J, with 18 bases between. CDR1 SEHNR and CDR2 FQNEAQ come from the germline V gene (reference sequence). Here the CDR3 DNA reads TGTGCCAGCACCACAACCCGGGGTTTCTCAGATACGCAGTATTTT. It is translated as CASTTTRGFSDTQYF.

The chain joins TRBV13 to TRBJ2-1; D gene uncertain. CDR3 size: 13 residues. From germline, CDR1 is PRHDT and CDR2 FYEKMQ (reference sequence). V was pared by 7 bases and J by 1 base, with 8 bases between. The CDR3 coding sequence is TGTGCCAGCAACCCTGTTTCCTACAATGAGCAGTTCTTC. Translated: CASNPVSYNEQFF.

Comment on this clone: This sample also contains other DNA sequences that code for the same CDR3. The CDR3 is CASSLSYTEAFF. The CDR3 DNA follows: TGTGCCAGCAGCTTAAGTTACACTGAAGCTTTCTTT. The chain joins TRBV7-9 to TRBJ1-1, with unresolved D. The CDR3 has 12 residues. Germline V CDR1 and CDR2: SEHNR, FQNEAQ (reference sequence). Trimming stripped 2 bases from V and 3 bases from J, with 4 bases between.

Concerning this clone itself: Additional DNA sequences in this sample encode the identical CDR3. The rearrangement uses TRBV20-1 and TRBJ2-7; no definite D call. CDR1 is DFQATT, CDR2 SNEGSKA, per germline (reference sequence). The CDR3 loop spans 11 amino acids. V shed 3 bases and J shed 2 bases, with 5 bases lying between them. CDR3 amino acids: CSARWTYEQYF. CDR3 in DNA: TGCAGTGCTAGGTGGACCTACGAGCAGTACTTC.

The chain couples TRBV27 to TRBJ2-5; 7 positions match TRBD1. Germline loops: CDR1 MNHEY, CDR2 SMNVEV (reference sequence). CDR3 length: 15 amino acids. Trimming took 6 bases from V and 0 from J; bases not matched to a gene: 7. The CDR3 DNA reads TGTGCCAGCAGCCGAACGACAGGGTACCAAGAGACCCAGTACTTC. Its protein product is CASSRTTGYQETQYF.